A single sample is the source of the 30 T cell receptor beta chains below, sequenced in a study of cytomegalovirus exposure and HLA in healthy donors. In the PCR, 60 Vbeta and 13 Jbeta primers were used. Generated by immunoSEQ multiplex PCR, the TCRdb table keeps only in-frame clones and is missing some. The listing records about 160,000 clones. Sequenced material: PBMCs. The receptors were gathered from a woman between 50 and 59 years old in good health and CMV-seronegative.

The genes are TRBV6-6 and TRBJ2-7, with 7 bases matching TRBD1. V lost 6 bases, J lost 2 bases, and 13 bases stayed unmatched. CDR3 length equals 16 residues. CDR1 MNHNY and CDR2 SVGAGI come from the germline V gene (reference sequence). CDR3 residues: CASRNMMGTVPYEQYF. CDR3 DNA: TGTGCCAGCAGGAACATGATGGGGACAGTCCCCTACGAGCAGTACTTC.

The J gene is TRBJ2-1, the V gene TRBV11-3; maybe TRBD1 (5 bases). CDR1 and CDR2 (germline): SGHNT, YENEEA. The V end lost 4 bases, the J end lost 2 bases, and 9 bases lay between the germline ends. CDR3 size: 14 residues. The CDR3 reads CASSSEGAYNEQFF. In DNA, the CDR3 is TGTGCCAGCAGCTCGGAAGGGGCCTACAATGAGCAGTTCTTC.

CDR3 residues: CASSQGQGLNTGELFF. DNA for the CDR3: TGTGCCAGCAGCCAAGGCCAGGGTCTGAACACCGGGGAGCTGTTTTTT. The chain employs TRBV7-6 and TRBJ2-2, with a tentative D call TRBD1 (5 bases). There are 16 residues in the CDR3. V was shortened by 5 bases and J by 1 base, with 14 bases between the two germline ends. CDR1 and CDR2 from the germline V gene are SGHVS and FNYEAQ.

The chain carries TRBV19 and TRBJ1-2; 8 positions match TRBD1. Germline CDR1 is LNHDA and CDR2 is SQIVND (reference sequence). This CDR3 is 15 amino acids long. With V trimmed by 3 bases and J by 2 bases, 5 bases remained unmatched. Here the CDR3 DNA reads TGTGCCAGTAGTATCTTCCAGGGGGCGAACTATGGCTACACCTTC. This encodes CASSIFQGANYGYTF.

The V call is TRBV9, the J call TRBJ2-7, with 10 bases that match TRBD1. The ends lost 3 bases at V and 5 bases at J; junction bases unmatched: 5. This CDR3 comprises 14 residues. Germline V CDR1 and CDR2: SGDLS, YYNGEE. Here the CDR3 DNA reads TGTGCCAGCAGCGGGACAGGGGGGATCCACGAGCAGTACTTC. Encoded protein: CASSGTGGIHEQYF.

The chain employs TRBV9 and TRBJ1-6; D is unclear. V was trimmed by 4 bases and J by 9 bases, leaving 11 bases between them. Germline V gives CDR1 SGDLS, CDR2 YYNGEE. The CDR3 has 13 amino acids. CDR3 DNA: TGTGCCAGCAGCCCCACCCCCAGTTCACCCCTCCACTTT. It encodes CASSPTPSSPLHF.

CDR3 sequence reads: CASSPKPGTYEQYF. The CDR3, as DNA: TGTGCCAGCAGCCCAAAGCCGGGAACCTACGAGCAGTACTTC. The chain employs TRBV5-4 and TRBJ2-7; D perhaps matches TRBD2 (5 bases). The CDR3 runs to 14 residues. The germline V gene encodes CDR1 SGHNT and CDR2 YYREEE (reference sequence). Trimming left V 4 bases short and J 2 bases short, with 13 bases between.

The gene calls are TRBV6-5 and TRBJ2-1, with unresolved D. The CDR3 spans 14 residues. The V gene lost 2 bases and the J gene lost 5 bases, with 10 bases spanning the gap. Germline V gene data show CDR1 as MNHEY and CDR2 as SVGAGI. The CDR3 reads CASSYTTVDNEQFF. In nucleotides, the CDR3 is TGTGCCAGCAGTTACACAACAGTCGACAATGAGCAGTTCTTC.

The chain joins TRBV5-1 to TRBJ1-4; 7 nucleotides align to TRBD1. The CDR3 runs 13 residues. Germline CDR1 and CDR2: SGHRS and YFSETQ. Trimming took 4 bases from V and 11 from J; bases not matched to a gene: 8. The CDR3 sequence: CASSHGQEGKLFF. The CDR3 nucleotides are TGCGCCAGCAGCCATGGACAGGAAGGGAAACTGTTTTTT.

The V and J genes are TRBV6-1 and TRBJ1-1; D is uncertain. CDR3 size: 14 residues. CDR1 and CDR2 from the germline V gene are MNHNS and SASEGT. V dropped 1 base and J dropped 7 bases, with 13 bases sitting between them. The CDR3 sequence is CASSEEWELDEAFF. CDR3 DNA: TGTGCCAGCAGTGAAGAGTGGGAGTTGGATGAAGCTTTCTTT.

The rearrangement links TRBV5-1 to TRBJ1-2, with 8 bases identical to TRBD1. The CDR3 has 13 amino acids. The V and J ends lost 4 bases and 8 bases, in that order; junction bases with no gene match: 7. Germline V gene lookup returns CDR1 SGHRS and CDR2 YFSETQ. In DNA, the CDR3 is TGCGCCAGCAGCGGGACAGGACCGCGGGGCTACACCTTC. This codes for CASSGTGPRGYTF.

V and J are TRBV4-1 and TRBJ1-2; D possibly corresponds to TRBD1 (5 bases). The germline V gene encodes CDR1 MGHRA and CDR2 YSYEKL. V was pared by 3 bases and J by 2 bases, with 19 bases between. The length of the CDR3 is 17 residues. CDR3 protein: CASSHPRGDGRNYGYTF. As DNA, the CDR3 is TGCGCCAGCAGCCATCCCCGGGGGGACGGCCGAAACTATGGCTACACCTTC.

The chain carries TRBV18 and TRBJ2-5, with D maybe TRBD2 (6 bases). V lost 2 bases to trimming and J lost 5 bases, with 15 bases between them. The germline V gene encodes CDR1 KGHSH and CDR2 LQKENI. CDR3 length: 15 amino acids. The CDR3 sequence: CASSPFFGGSETQYF. CDR3 sequence (DNA): TGTGCCAGCTCACCATTCTTTGGGGGGTCGGAGACCCAGTACTTC.

The chain employs TRBV15 and TRBJ1-1; 12 bases align to TRBD1. The CDR3 runs 15 residues. Germline CDR1 reads LNHNV; CDR2 reads YYDKDF (reference sequence). Losses at the gene ends were 0 bases for V and 4 bases for J; bases not matched to a gene: 0. CDR3 nucleotide sequence: TGTGCCACCAGCAGAGAGGGACAGGGGGCCACTGAAGCTTTCTTT. Residues: CATSREGQGATEAFF.

V and J are TRBV7-6 and TRBJ2-3; D is unresolved. There are 12 residues in the CDR3. Between the trimmed V and J ends, which lost 2 bases and 6 bases, there was a span of 6 bases. Germline V gene data show CDR1 as SGHVS and CDR2 as FNYEAQ. CDR3 DNA: TGTGCCAGCAGCTTACTCGGGGATACGCAGTATTTT. Translated, it gives CASSLLGDTQYF.

The rearrangement joins TRBV19 to TRBJ1-3, with D perhaps TRBD1 (5 bases). Germline values: CDR1 LNHDA, CDR2 SQIVND (reference sequence). V lost 4 bases, J lost 2 bases, and 12 bases lay in between. The length of the CDR3 is 15 residues. The CDR3 sequence is CASSTLDSAGNTIYF. Here the CDR3 DNA reads TGTGCCAGTAGTACACTTGACAGTGCTGGAAACACCATATATTTT.

CDR3 DNA sequence: TGTGCCAGCGGGGGGATTAACTATGGCTACACCTTC. Translated, it gives CASGGINYGYTF. This chain links TRBV9 with TRBJ1-2; D might be TRBD1 (5 bases). The CDR3 contains 12 residues. V was pared by 7 bases and J by 1 base, with 8 bases between. Germline CDR1 SGDLS, CDR2 YYNGEE.

This rearrangement joins TRBV5-1 to TRBJ1-2; the match to TRBD1 covers 9 bases. This CDR3 is 14 amino acids long. Germline trimming cut 0 bases from V and 3 bases from J; bases unmatched to any gene: 0. The V gene's germline CDR1 is SGHRS and CDR2 YFSETQ. DNA for the CDR3: TGCGCCAGCAGCTTGGGGACAGGGGACTATGGCTACACCTTC. Amino acids: CASSLGTGDYGYTF.

The rearrangement joins TRBV18 to TRBJ1-5; D is unresolved. This CDR3 region has 13 residues. Germline CDR1 reads KGHSH; CDR2 reads LQKENI. V was trimmed by 3 bases and J by 6 bases, leaving 9 bases between them. In DNA form, the CDR3 reads TGTGCCAGCTCACCGGCCCTCTTTCAGCCCCAGCATTTT. Translation: CASSPALFQPQHF.

V usage is TRBV30 and J usage is TRBJ1-2; D is unresolved. The CDR3 has 12 residues. Germline-derived CDR1 and CDR2 are GTSNPN and SVGIG (reference sequence). V lost 0 bases to trimming and J lost 7 bases, with 9 bases between them. The CDR3: CAWSVRGSGYTF. In DNA form, the CDR3 reads TGTGCCTGGAGTGTACGAGGGAGTGGCTACACCTTC.

The CDR3 DNA reads TGTGCCAGCAGCCTGGACGTCGGTCGGAACACCATATATTTT. This gives the protein CASSLDVGRNTIYF. The chain employs TRBV5-5 and TRBJ1-3; D is uncertain. This CDR3 has 14 amino acids. V was clipped by 4 bases and J by 7 bases, with 15 bases between them. CDR1 and CDR2 from the germline V gene are SGHKS and YYEKEE (reference sequence).

The J gene is TRBJ2-7, the V gene TRBV6-1; TRBD1 aligns across 9 bases. Trimming removed 5 bases from V and 2 bases from J; junction bases left unmatched: 7. The CDR3 runs 15 residues. Germline CDR1 is MNHNS and CDR2 is SASEGT. The CDR3 nucleotides are TGTGCCAGCAGTAAGGACAGGGGCGAGACCTACGAGCAGTACTTC. This translates into CASSKDRGETYEQYF.

The V call is TRBV19, the J call TRBJ1-2; D is possibly TRBD1 (6 bases). This CDR3 has 16 residues. Germline CDR1 reads LNHDA; CDR2 reads SQIVND (reference sequence). Trimming shortened V by 7 bases and J by 6 bases, and 24 bases separated the two germline ends. DNA of the CDR3: TGTGCCAGTACCCGAACGGGGACAATCTCGGCGGATGGCTACACCTTC. It translates to CASTRTGTISADGYTF.

CDR3 sequence reads: CASSVTSGGATDTQYF. The CDR3 DNA sequence: TGTGCCAGCAGCGTCACTAGCGGGGGGGCCACAGATACGCAGTATTTT. The V call is TRBV6-4, the J call TRBJ2-3; 13 bases are shared with TRBD2. Germline values: CDR1 MRHNA, CDR2 SNTAGT. The CDR3 length is 16 residues. V shed 6 bases and J 2 bases; nucleotides not matched to a gene: 5.

The chain combines TRBV28 with TRBJ1-1; the match to TRBD1 covers 7 bases. With V trimmed by 4 bases and J by 6 bases, 8 bases remained unmatched. This CDR3 is 14 amino acids long. Germline-derived CDR1 and CDR2 are MDHEN and SYDVKM. CDR3 residues: CASSSDRAEAEAFF. The DNA of the CDR3 is TGTGCCAGCAGTTCTGACAGGGCAGAGGCTGAAGCTTTCTTT. Supplemented by reference TRBV28 and TRBJ1-1, the full variable domain reads DVKVTQSSRYLVKRTGEKVFLECVQDMDHENMFWYRQDPGLGLRLIYFSYDVKMKEKGDIPEGYSVSREKKERFSLILESASTNQTSMYLCASSSDRAEAEAFFGQGTRLTVV.

CDR3 sequence: CASQAGQLETQYF. The CDR3 DNA follows: TGTGCCAGCCAGGCAGGACAGTTGGAGACCCAGTACTTC. This chain joins TRBV18 and TRBJ2-5; the D gene is possibly TRBD1 (6 bases). The CDR3 totals 13 residues. Trimming pared 8 bases from V and 5 bases from J, leaving 15 bases between. Germline CDR1 is KGHSH and CDR2 is LQKENI.

As regards this clone: This sample includes further DNA sequences coding for the same CDR3. The V and J genes are TRBV28 and TRBJ1-2; 10 bases match TRBD1. In germline, CDR1 is MDHEN, CDR2 SYDVKM. There are 14 residues in the CDR3. V gave up 6 bases and J gave up 4 bases; unmatched junction bases: 5. CDR3 bases: TGTGCCAGCAGCTCCGGGACAGGGGTCTATGGCTACACCTTC. Translated, it gives CASSSGTGVYGYTF.

V is TRBV7-2 and J is TRBJ2-1; 12 nucleotides match TRBD2. In germline, CDR1 is SGHTA, CDR2 FQGNSA. This CDR3 has 16 residues. With 4 bases clipped from V and 5 bases from J, the junction kept 6 bases outside the gene matches. The CDR3 protein is CASSSSLAGGNNEQFF. CDR3 coding DNA: TGTGCCAGCAGCTCGTCTCTAGCGGGGGGGAACAATGAGCAGTTCTTC.

The chain joins TRBV27 to TRBJ2-5, with TRBD2 matching over 10 bases. Per germline, CDR1 MNHEY and CDR2 SMNVEV (reference sequence). With V trimmed by 8 bases and J by 3 bases, 21 bases remained unmatched. This CDR3 is built from 19 residues. CDR3: CASGRSGRAWASSKETQYF. The CDR3 nucleotides are TGTGCCAGCGGAAGGAGCGGGAGGGCCTGGGCTTCCTCTAAAGAGACCCAGTACTTC.

This chain joins TRBV14 and TRBJ2-2, with 7 bases identical to TRBD2. V was pared by 4 bases and J by 4 bases, with 6 bases of the junction left unmatched. This CDR3 contains 15 residues. Looked up from germline, CDR1 is SGHDN and CDR2 is FVKESK. The CDR3 protein is CASSPRLAGTGELFF. The CDR3 DNA reads TGTGCCAGCAGCCCGCGACTAGCTGGCACCGGGGAGCTGTTTTTT.